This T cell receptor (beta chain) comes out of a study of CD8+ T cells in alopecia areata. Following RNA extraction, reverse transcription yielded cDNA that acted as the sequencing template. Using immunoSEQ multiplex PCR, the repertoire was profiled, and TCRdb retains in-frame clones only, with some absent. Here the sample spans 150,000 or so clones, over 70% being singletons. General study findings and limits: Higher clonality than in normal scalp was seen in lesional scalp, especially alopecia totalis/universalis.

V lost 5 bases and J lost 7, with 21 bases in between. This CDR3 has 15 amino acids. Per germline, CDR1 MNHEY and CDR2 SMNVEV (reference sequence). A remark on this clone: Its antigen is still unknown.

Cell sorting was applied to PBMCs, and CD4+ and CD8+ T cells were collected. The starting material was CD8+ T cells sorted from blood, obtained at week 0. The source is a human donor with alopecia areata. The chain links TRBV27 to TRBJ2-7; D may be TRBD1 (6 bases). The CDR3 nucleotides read TGTGCCAGCAGTCCCGACAGGACCCGGCGAGGAGAGCAGTACTTC. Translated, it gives CASSPDRTRRGEQYF.